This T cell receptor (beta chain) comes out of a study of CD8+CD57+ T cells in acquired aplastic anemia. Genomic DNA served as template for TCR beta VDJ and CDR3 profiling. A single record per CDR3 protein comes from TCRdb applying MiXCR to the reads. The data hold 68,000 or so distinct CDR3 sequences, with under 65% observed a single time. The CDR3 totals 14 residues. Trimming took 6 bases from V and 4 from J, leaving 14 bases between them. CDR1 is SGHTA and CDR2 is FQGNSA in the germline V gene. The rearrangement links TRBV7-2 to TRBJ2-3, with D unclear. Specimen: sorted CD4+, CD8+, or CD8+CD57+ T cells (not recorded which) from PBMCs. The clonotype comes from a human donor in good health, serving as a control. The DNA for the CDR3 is TGTGCCAGCAGTTCCGAAGGGTTCGCAGATACGCAGTATTTT. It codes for CASSSEGFADTQYF.